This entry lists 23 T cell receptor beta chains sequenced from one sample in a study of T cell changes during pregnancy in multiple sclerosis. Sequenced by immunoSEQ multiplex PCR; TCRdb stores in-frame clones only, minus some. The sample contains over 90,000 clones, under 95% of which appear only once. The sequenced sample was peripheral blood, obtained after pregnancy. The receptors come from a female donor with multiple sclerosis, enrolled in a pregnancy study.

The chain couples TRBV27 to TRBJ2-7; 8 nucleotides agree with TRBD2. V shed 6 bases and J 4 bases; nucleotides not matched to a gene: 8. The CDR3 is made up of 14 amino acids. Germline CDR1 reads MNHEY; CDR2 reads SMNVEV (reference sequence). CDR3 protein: CASSLSGSRYEQYF. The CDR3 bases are TGTGCCAGCAGCTTGAGCGGGAGTAGGTACGAGCAGTACTTC.

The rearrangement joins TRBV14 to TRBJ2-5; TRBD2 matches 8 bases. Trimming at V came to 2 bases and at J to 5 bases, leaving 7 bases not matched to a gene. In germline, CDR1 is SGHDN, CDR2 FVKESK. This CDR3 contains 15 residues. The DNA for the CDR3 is TGTGCCAGCAGCCAAAGAGAAGCGGGAGTGGAGACCCAGTACTTC. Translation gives CASSQREAGVETQYF.

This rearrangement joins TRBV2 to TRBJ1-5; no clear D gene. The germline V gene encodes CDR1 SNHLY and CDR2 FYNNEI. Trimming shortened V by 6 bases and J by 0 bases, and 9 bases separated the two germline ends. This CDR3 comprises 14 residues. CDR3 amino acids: CASSRLNSNQPQHF. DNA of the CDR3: TGTGCCAGCAGCAGACTCAATAGCAATCAGCCCCAGCATTTT.

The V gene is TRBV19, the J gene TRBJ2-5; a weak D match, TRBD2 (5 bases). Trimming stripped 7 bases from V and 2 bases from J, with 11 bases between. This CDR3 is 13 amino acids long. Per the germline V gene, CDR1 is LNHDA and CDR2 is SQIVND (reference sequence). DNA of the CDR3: TGTGCCAGTAAGTCAGCGGAGCAAGAGACCCAGTACTTC. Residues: CASKSAEQETQYF.

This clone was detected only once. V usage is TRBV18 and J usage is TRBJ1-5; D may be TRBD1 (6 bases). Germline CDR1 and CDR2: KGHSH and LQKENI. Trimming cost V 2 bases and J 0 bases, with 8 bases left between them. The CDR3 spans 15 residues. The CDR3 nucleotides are TGTGCCAGCTCACCAGACAGGCTTAGCAATCAGCCCCAGCATTTT. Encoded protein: CASSPDRLSNQPQHF.

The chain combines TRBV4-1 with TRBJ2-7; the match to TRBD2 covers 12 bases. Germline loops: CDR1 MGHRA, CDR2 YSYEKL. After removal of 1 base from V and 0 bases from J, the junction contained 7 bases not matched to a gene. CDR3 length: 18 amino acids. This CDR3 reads CASSQAPLAGGSSYEQYF. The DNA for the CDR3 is TGCGCCAGCAGCCAAGCTCCCCTAGCGGGAGGGAGCTCCTACGAGCAGTACTTC.

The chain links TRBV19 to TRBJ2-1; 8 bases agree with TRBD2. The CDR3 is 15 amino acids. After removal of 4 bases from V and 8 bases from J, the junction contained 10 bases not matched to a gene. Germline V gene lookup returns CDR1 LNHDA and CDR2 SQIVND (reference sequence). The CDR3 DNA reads TGTGCCAGTAGTAGCGGGAGGCCGCCTACCTATGAGCAGTTCTTC. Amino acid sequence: CASSSGRPPTYEQFF.

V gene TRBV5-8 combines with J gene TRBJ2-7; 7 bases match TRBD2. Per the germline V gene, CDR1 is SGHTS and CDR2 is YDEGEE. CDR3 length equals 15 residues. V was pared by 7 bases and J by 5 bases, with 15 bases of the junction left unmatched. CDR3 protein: CASGLAGALRDEQYF. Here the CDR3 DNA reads TGTGCCAGCGGGCTCGCGGGAGCCCTCCGGGACGAGCAGTACTTC.

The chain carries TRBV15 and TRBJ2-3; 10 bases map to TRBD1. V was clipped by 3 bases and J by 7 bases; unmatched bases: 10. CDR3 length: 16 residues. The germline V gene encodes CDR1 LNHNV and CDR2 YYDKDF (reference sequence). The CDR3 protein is CATSRSGGQGLNTQYF. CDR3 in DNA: TGTGCCACCAGCAGGAGTGGGGGACAGGGGTTAAATACGCAGTATTTT.

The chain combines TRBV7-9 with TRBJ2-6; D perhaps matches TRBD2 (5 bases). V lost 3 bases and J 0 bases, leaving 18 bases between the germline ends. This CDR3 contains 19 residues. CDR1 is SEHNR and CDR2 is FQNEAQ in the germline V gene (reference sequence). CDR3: CASSLGRRRSSSGANVLTF. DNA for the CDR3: TGTGCCAGCAGCTTGGGCCGAAGGAGGTCTAGCTCTGGGGCCAACGTCCTGACTTTC. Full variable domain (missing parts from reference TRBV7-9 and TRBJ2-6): DTGVSQNPRHKITKRGQNVTFRCDPISEHNRLYWYRQTLGQGPEFLTYFQNEAQLEKSRLLSDRFSAERPKGSFSTLEIQRTEQGDSAMYLCASSLGRRRSSSGANVLTFGAGSRLTVL.

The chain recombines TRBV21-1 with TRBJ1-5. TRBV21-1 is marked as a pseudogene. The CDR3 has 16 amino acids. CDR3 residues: CASSSRYHFSNQPQHF. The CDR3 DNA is TGTGCCAGCAGCTCGAGGTACCATTTTAGCAATCAGCCCCAGCATTTT.

Here the CDR3 reads CASSGGSRLYGYTF. The CDR3 DNA is TGTGCCAGCAGCGGGGGGTCCAGGCTCTATGGCTACACCTTC. The chain couples TRBV6-1 to TRBJ1-2, with a tentative D call TRBD1 (5 bases). CDR1 and CDR2 from the germline V gene are MNHNS and SASEGT. The V gene lost 6 bases and the J gene lost 4 bases, with 15 bases spanning the gap. The CDR3 runs to 14 residues.

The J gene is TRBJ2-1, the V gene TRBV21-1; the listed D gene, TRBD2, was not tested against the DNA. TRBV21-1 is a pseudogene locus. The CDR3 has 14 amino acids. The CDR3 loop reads CASSNFRGGVGQFF. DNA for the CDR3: TGTGCCAGCAGCAATTTTAGGGGGGGTGTCGGGCAGTTCTTC.

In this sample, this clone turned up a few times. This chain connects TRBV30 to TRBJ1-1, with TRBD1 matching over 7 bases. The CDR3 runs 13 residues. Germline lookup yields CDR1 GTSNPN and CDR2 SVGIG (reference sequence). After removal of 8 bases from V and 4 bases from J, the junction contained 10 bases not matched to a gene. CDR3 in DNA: TGTGCCGGCGACAGGGACGGTCGCACTGAAGCTTTCTTT. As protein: CAGDRDGRTEAFF. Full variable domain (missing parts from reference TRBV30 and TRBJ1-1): SQTIHQWPATLVQPVGSPLSLECTVEGTSNPNLYWYRQAAGRGLQLLFYSVGIGQISSEVPQNLSASRPQDRQFILSSKKLLLSDSGFYLCAGDRDGRTEAFFGQGTRLTVV.

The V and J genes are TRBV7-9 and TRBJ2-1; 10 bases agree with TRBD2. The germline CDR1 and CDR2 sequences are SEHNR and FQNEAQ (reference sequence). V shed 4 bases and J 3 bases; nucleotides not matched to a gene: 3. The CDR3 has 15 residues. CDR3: CASSSGLASYNEQFF. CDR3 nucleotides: TGTGCCAGCAGCTCGGGACTAGCGAGCTACAATGAGCAGTTCTTC.

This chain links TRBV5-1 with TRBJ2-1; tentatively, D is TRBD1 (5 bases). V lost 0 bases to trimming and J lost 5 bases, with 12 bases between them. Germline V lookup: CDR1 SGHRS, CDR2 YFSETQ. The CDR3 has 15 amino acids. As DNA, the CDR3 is TGCGCCAGCAGCTTGGGGGCAGGGTATGACAATGAGCAGTTCTTC. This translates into CASSLGAGYDNEQFF.

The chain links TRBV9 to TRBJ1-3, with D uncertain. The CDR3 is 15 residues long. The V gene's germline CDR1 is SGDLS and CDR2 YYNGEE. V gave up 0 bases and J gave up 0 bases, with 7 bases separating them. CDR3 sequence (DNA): TGTGCCAGCAGCGTAGCGGCAGGCTCTGGAAACACCATATATTTT. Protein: CASSVAAGSGNTIYF.

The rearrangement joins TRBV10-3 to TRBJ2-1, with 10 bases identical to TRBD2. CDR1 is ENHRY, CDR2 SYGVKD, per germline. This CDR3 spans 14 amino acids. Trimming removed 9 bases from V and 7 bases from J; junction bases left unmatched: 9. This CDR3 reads CAILAGSTRNEQFF. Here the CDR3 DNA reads TGTGCCATACTAGCGGGAAGCACTAGGAATGAGCAGTTCTTC.

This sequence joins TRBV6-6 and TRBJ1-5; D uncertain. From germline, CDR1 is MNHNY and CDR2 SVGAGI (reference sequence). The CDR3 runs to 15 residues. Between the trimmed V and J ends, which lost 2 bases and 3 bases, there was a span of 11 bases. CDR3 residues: CASSYGQVANQPQHF. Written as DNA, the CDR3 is TGTGCCAGCAGTTACGGTCAGGTTGCCAATCAGCCCCAGCATTTT.

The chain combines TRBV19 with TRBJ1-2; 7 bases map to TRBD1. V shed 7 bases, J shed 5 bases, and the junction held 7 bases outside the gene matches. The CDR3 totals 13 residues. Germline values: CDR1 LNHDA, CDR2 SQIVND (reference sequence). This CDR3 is CASNTGTAYGYTF. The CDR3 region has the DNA TGTGCCAGTAATACCGGGACAGCATATGGCTACACCTTC.

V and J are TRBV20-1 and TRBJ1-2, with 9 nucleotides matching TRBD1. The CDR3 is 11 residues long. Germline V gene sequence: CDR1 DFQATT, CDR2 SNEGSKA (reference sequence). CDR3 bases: TGCAGAGACAGGGGGGAAAATGGCTACACCTTC. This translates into CRDRGENGYTF.

CDR3 region: CASSQGTDFAYEQYF. The CDR3 DNA is TGCGCCAGCAGCCAAGGGACAGATTTCGCCTACGAGCAGTACTTC. This chain uses TRBV4-1 with TRBJ2-7; D possibly corresponds to TRBD1 (6 bases). Germline V gene data show CDR1 as MGHRA and CDR2 as YSYEKL. V lost 1 base to trimming and J lost 2 bases, with 12 bases between them. The CDR3 has 15 amino acids.

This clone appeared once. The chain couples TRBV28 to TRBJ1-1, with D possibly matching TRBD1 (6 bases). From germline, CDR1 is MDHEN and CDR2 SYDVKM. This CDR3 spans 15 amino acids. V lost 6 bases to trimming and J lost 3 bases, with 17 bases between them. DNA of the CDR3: TGTGCCAGCAGCCCGAAGTTCAGGGGTTACACTGAAGCTTTCTTT. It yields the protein CASSPKFRGYTEAFF.